The clone carrying this TCR beta chain was counted between two and nine times. Its antigen remains unidentified. TCRdb ran MiXCR on the reads and lists one entry per CDR3 protein. The sample contains a few hundred thousand distinct CDR3 sequences, around two fifths of which appear only once. This record belongs to a study of T cell repertoires in cytomegalovirus infection. As for the study in general: Researchers turned to recently identified HLA-C-restricted CMV epitopes as well as well-studied HLA-B-restricted ones. Indications of both CMV infection and matching HLA type were provided by public TCR beta signatures. Overall study results and limits: Identification of carriers of CMV plus the relevant HLA was performed using cumulative public TCR beta family frequency. Across the ex vivo response, the dominant clonotypes were HLA-C-restricted CMV-specific TCR beta clonotypes.

This TCR came from a human donor in good health (CMV status not recorded). Some clones in this sample may be carry-over from other donors' samples. This specimen was cultured PBMCs, taken from culture after CMV antigen stimulation.

The chain's CDR3 is CASSLFRGIETQYF. The CDR3 DNA is TGTGCCAGCAGCTTGTTTCGCGGAATAGAGACCCAGTACTTC. The chain links TRBV5-4 to TRBJ2-5; D is undetermined. The CDR3 runs to 14 residues. V lost 1 base and J 4 bases, leaving 11 bases between the germline ends. Per the germline V gene, CDR1 is SGHNT and CDR2 is YYREEE (reference sequence).